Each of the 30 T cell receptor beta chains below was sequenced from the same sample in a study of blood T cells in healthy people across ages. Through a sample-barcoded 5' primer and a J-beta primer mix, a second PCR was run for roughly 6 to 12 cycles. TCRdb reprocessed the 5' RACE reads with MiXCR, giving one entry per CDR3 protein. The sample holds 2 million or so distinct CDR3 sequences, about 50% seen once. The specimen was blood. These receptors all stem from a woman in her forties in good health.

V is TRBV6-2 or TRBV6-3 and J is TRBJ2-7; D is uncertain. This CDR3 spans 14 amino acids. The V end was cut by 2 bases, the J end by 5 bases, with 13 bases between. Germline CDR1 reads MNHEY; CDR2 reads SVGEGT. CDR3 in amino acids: CASSYLGRFNEQYF. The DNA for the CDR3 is TGTGCCAGCAGTTACCTGGGCAGGTTTAACGAGCAGTACTTC.

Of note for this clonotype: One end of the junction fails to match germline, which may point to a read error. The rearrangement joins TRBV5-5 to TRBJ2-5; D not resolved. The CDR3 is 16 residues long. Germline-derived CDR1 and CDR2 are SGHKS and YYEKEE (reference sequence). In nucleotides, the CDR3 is TGTGCCGGCAGCTTTAGGTCCAGGCAGATCCAAGAGACCCAGTACTTC. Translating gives CAGSFRSRQIQETQYF.

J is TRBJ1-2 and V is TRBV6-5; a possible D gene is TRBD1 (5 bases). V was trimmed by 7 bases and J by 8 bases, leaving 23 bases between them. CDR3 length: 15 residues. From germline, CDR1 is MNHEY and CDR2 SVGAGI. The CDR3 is CASTSLARGRGGYTF. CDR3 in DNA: TGTGCCAGCACCTCCCTGGCAAGGGGTCGGGGAGGCTACACCTTC.

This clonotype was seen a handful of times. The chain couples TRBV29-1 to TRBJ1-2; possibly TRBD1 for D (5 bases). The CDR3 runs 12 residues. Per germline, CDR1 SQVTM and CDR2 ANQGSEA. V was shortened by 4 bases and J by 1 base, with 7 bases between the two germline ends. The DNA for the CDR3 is TGCAGCGTTGGGGGACGTAACTATGGCTACACCTTC. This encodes CSVGGRNYGYTF.

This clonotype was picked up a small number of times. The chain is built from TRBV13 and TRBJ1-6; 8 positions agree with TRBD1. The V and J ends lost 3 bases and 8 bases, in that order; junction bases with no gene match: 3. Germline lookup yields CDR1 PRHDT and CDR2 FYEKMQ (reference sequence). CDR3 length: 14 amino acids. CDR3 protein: CASSFLTGDSPLHF. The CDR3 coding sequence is TGTGCCAGCAGCTTCTTGACAGGGGATTCACCCCTCCACTTT.

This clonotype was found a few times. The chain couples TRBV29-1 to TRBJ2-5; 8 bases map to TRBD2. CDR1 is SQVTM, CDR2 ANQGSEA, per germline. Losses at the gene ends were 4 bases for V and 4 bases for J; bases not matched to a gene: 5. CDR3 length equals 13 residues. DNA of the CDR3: TGCAGCGTTGGAGGGACTAGATCAGAGACCCAGTACTTC. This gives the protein CSVGGTRSETQYF.

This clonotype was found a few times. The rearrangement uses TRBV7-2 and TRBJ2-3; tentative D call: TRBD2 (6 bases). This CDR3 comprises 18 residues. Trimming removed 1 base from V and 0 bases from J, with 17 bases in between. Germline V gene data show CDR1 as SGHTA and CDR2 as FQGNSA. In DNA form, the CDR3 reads TGTGCCAGCAGCTTAGGGGAGGCAGGACCCTTTAGCACAGATACGCAGTATTTT. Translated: CASSLGEAGPFSTDTQYF.

The CDR3 coding sequence is TGTGCCACCGAATACGGGATCCCCGAGCAGTACTTC. It is translated as CATEYGIPEQYF. The V gene is TRBV24-1, the J gene TRBJ2-4; tentatively, D is TRBD2 (5 bases). Gene TRBJ2-7 matches the end of the DNA better, so the J call may be wrong. The CDR3 spans 12 residues. CDR1 and CDR2 from the germline V gene are KGHDR and SFDVKD.

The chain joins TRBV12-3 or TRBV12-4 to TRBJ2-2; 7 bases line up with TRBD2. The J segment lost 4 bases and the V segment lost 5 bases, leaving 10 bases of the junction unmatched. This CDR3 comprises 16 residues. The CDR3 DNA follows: TGTGCCAGCAGTCTCGCGACTAGCCGTGGCACCGGGGAGCTGTTTTTT. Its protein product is CASSLATSRGTGELFF.

The CDR3 sequence is CASSSVMGRGTEAFF. The CDR3 nucleotides are TGTGCCAGCAGTTCCGTCATGGGGAGGGGCACTGAAGCTTTCTTT. This chain uses TRBV27 with TRBJ1-1, with a tentative D call TRBD1 (5 bases). The length of the CDR3 is 15 residues. Germline CDR1 reads MNHEY; CDR2 reads SMNVEV (reference sequence). Deletions cut 4 bases from V and 4 bases from J, with 16 bases between.

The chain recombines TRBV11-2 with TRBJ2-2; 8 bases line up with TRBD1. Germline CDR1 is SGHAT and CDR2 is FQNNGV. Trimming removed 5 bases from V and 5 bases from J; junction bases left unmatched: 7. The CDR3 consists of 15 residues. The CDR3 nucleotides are TGTGCCAGCAGCCCTGGACAGGGTATAACCGGGGAGCTGTTTTTT. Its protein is CASSPGQGITGELFF.

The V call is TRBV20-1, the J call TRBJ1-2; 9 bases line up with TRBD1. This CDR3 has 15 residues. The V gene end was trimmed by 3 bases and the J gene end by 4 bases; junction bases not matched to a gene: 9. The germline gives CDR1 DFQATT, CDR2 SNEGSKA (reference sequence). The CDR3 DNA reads TGCAGTGCTAGGGGGCTAACAGGGGGCAGCTATGGCTACACCTTC. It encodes CSARGLTGGSYGYTF.

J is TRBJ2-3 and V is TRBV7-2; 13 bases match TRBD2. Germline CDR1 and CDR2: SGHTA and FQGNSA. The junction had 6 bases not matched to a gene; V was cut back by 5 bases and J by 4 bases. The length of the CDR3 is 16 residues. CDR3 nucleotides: TGTGCCAGCAGCCCGGGACTAGCGGGGAGGGCAGATACGCAGTATTTT. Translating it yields CASSPGLAGRADTQYF.

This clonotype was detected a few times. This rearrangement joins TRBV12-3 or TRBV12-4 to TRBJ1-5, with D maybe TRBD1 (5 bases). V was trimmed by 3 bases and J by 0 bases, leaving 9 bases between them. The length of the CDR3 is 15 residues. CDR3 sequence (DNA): TGTGCCAGCAGTTTTGGGCAGGGTAGCAATCAGCCCCAGCATTTT. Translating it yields CASSFGQGSNQPQHF.

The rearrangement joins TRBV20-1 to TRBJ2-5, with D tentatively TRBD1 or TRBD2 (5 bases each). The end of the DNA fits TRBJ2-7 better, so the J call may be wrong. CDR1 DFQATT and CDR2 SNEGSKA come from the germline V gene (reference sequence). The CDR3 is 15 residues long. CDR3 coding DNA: TGCAGTGCTAGAAAACGGTCCCGGGACGGGTACGAGCAGTACTTC. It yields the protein CSARKRSRDGYEQYF.

In nucleotides, the CDR3 is TGTGCCACCCATGGCGGAGTAGGGAGCAATGAGCAGTTCTTC. This sequence encodes CATHGGVGSNEQFF. This chain connects TRBV5-6 to TRBJ2-1; the D gene is possibly TRBD2 (5 bases). The CDR3 is made up of 14 amino acids. Germline CDR1 and CDR2: SGHDT and YYEEEE. V was cut by 9 bases and J by 6 bases, with 19 bases left in between.

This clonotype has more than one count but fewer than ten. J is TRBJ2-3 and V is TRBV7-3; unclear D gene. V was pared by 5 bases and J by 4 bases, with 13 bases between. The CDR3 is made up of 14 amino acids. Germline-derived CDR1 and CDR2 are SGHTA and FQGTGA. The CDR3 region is CASSPDFWADTQYF. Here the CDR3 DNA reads TGTGCCAGCAGCCCGGATTTTTGGGCAGATACGCAGTATTTT.

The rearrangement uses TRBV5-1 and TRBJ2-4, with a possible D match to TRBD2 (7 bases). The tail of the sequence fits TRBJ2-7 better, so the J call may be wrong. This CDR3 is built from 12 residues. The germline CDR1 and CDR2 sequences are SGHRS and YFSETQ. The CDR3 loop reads CASRRGGDEQYF. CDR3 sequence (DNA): TGCGCCAGCAGAAGGGGGGGTGACGAGCAGTACTTC.

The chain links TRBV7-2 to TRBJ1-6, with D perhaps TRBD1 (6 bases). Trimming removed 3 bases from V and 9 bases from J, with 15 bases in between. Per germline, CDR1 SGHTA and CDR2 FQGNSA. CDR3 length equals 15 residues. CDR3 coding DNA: TGTGCCAGCAGCTTCTCCGGACAGAGTGTTTCACCCCTCCACTTT. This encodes CASSFSGQSVSPLHF.

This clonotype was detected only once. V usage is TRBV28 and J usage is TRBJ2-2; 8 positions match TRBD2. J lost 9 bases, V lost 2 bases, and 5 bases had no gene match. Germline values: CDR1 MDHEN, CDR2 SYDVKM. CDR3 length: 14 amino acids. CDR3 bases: TGTGCCAGCAGTTTACGGCGGGGGGCCAGGGAGCTGTTTTTT. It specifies CASSLRRGARELFF.

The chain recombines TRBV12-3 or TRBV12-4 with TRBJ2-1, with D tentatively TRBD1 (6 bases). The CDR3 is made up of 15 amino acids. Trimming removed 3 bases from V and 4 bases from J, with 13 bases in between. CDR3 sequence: CASSFVGRGYNEQFF. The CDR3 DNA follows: TGTGCCAGCAGTTTCGTGGGCAGGGGTTACAATGAGCAGTTCTTC.

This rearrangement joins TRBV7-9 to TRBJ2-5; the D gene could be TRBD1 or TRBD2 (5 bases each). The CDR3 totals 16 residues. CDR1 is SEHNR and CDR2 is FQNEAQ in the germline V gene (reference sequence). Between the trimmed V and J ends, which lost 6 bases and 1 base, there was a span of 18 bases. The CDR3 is CASRSEGQILQETQYF. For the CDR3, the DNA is TGTGCCAGCAGAAGTGAGGGGCAGATACTCCAAGAGACCCAGTACTTC.

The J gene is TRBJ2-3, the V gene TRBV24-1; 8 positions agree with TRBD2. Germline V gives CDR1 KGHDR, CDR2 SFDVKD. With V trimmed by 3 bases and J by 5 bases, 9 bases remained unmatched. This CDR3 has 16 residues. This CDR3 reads CATSDRSGGYQDTQYF. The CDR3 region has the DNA TGTGCCACCAGTGATCGGAGCGGGGGTTATCAAGATACGCAGTATTTT.

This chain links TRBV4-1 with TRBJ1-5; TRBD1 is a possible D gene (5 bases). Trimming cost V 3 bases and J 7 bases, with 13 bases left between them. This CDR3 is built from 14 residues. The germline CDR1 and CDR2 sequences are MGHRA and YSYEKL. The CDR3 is CASSQAQGEQPQHF. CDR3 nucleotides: TGCGCCAGCAGCCAGGCTCAGGGAGAACAGCCCCAGCATTTT.

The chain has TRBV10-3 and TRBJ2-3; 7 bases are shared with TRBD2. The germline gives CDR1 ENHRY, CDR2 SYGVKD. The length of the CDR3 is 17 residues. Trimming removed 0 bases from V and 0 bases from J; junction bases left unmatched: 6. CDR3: CAISESAGPTSTDTQYF. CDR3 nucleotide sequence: TGTGCCATCAGTGAGTCAGCGGGGCCAACTAGCACAGATACGCAGTATTTT.

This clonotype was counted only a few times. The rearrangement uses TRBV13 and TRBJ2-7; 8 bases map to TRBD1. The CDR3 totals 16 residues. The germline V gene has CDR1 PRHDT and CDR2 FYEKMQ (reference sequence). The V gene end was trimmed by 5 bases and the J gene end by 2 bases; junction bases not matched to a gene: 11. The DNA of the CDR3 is TGTGCCAGCAGCGGAGCCCCCGGGACAGGAACCTACGAGCAGTACTTC. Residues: CASSGAPGTGTYEQYF.

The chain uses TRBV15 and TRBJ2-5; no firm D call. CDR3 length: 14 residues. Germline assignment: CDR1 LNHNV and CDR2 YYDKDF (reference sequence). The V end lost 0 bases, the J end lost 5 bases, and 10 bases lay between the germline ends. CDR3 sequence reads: CATSRDRWLETQYF. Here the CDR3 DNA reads TGTGCCACCAGCAGAGACCGTTGGTTGGAGACCCAGTACTTC.

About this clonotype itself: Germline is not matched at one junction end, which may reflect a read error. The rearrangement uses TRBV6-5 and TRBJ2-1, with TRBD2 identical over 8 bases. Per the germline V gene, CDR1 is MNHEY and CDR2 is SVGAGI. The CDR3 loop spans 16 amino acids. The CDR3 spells CASSPSEGGGWNGQFF. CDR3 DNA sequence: TGTGCCAGCAGTCCCTCCGAGGGCGGGGGGTGGAATGGGCAGTTCTTC.

CDR3 DNA sequence: TGCGCCAGCAAAGCAGGGTTTGGGGCCAAAAACATTCAGTACTTC. Translating gives CASKAGFGAKNIQYF. The genes are TRBV10-2 and TRBJ2-4; weak D call: TRBD1 (5 bases). The CDR3 spans 15 residues. Germline V gene data show CDR1 as WSHSY and CDR2 as SAAADI. V shed 7 bases and J shed 1 base, with 14 bases lying between them.

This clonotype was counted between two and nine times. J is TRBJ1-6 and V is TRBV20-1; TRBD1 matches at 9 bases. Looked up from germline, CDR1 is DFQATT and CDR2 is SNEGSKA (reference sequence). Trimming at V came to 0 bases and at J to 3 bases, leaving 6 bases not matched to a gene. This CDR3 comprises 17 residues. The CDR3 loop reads CSARDSGTGFYNSPLHF. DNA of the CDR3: TGCAGTGCTAGAGATTCCGGGACAGGGTTCTATAATTCACCCCTCCACTTT.